This T cell receptor (beta chain) appears in the sequencing data of a study of spatial heterogeneity in lung cancer. As for the study in general: Consistently, beta-chain sequences turned up in larger numbers than alpha-chain sequences did. The study, taken as a whole, reports: Higher tumor mutation counts went along with higher counts of expanded intratumoral alpha and beta TCRs.

Within the sample, this clonotype is medium-sized. Its antigen is as yet unknown. V was pared by 2 bases and J by 6 bases, with 10 bases between. Per germline, CDR1 SGHTA and CDR2 FQGTGA. The CDR3 consists of 14 residues. As for time point: sample taken at primary tumor resection. TCRdb recomputed calls from the 5' RACE reads with MiXCR, one row per CDR3 protein. This table has about 9,200 distinct CDR3 sequences, 4.5% to 6% appearing once. This TCR derives from a female donor with early-stage non-small cell lung cancer. The sequencing here drew on lung tumor tissue, taken at surgery. The chain is built from TRBV7-3 and TRBJ2-2; D is ambiguous. CDR3 DNA: TGTGCCAGCAGCTTACTGTCGACATCCGGGGAGCTGTTTTTT. It codes for CASSLLSTSGELFF.